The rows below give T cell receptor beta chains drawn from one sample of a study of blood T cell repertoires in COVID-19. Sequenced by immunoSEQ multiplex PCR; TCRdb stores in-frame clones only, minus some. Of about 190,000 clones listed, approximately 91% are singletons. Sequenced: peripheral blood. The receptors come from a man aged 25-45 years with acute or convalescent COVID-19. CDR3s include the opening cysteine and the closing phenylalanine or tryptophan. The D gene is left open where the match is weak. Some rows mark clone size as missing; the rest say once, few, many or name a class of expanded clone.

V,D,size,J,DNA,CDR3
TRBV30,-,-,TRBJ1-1,TGTGCCTCCGGCCGACTAGACCTGAACACTGAAGCTTTCTTT,CASGRLDLNTEAFF
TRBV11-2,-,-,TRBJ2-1,TGTGCCAGCAGCGGGGGACTCAACAACAATGAGCAGTTCTTC,CASSGGLNNNEQFF
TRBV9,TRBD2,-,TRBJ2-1,TGTGCCAGCAGTAAGACGGGACTAGCGGGAGGCAGAGATGAGCAGTTCTTC,CASSKTGLAGGRDEQFF
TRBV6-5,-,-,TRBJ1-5,TGTGCCAGCAGTCGGGGAGGGGCGAGCAATCAGCCCCAGCATTTT,CASSRGGASNQPQHF
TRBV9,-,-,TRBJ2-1,TGTGCCAGCAGCGTACCAGCTAGGGAGCCGGAGTTCTTC,CASSVPAREPEFF
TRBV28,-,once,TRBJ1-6,TGTGCCAGCACTGTTGAGGCTTATTCACCCCTCCACTTT,CASTVEAYSPLHF
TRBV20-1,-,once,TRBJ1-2,TGCAGTGCTCCTAGGAACTATGGCTACACCTTC,CSAPRNYGYTF
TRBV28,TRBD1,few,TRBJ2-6,TGTGCCAGCAGTTGGGACAGGGTGTCCGGGGCCAACGTCCTGACTTTC,CASSWDRVSGANVLTF
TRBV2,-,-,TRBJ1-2,TGTGCCAGCAGGGAGGACAACTATGGCTACACCTTC,CASREDNYGYTF
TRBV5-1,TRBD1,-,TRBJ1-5,TGCGCCAGCAGCCTGGGTGACGACAGGGGTGGACCCCAGCATTTT,CASSLGDDRGGPQHF
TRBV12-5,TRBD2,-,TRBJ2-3,TGTGCTAGTGGTTTGAGCGGGGCCCTCCCCACAGATACGCAGTATTTT,CASGLSGALPTDTQYF
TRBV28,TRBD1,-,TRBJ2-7,TGTGCCACGACAGGGGCTACCTACGAGCAGTACTTC,CATTGATYEQYF
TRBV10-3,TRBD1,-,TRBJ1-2,TGTGCCATCAGGACAGGGGCGCAGGACTATGGCTACACCTTC,CAIRTGAQDYGYTF
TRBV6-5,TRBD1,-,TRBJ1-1,TGTGCCAGCAACCGGGACAGGGGGTTACGAACTGAAGCTTTCTTT,CASNRDRGLRTEAFF
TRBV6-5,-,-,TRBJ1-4,TGTGCCAGCAGGGGGGGGGCTAATGAAAAACTGTTTTTT,CASRGGANEKLFF
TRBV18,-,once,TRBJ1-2,TGTGCCAGCTCACCACGTGAGGCGATCTATGGCTACACCTTC,CASSPREAIYGYTF
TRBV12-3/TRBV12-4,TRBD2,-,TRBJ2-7,TGTGCCAGCAGCCTTAGCGGGAGCTACGAGCAGTACTTC,CASSLSGSYEQYF
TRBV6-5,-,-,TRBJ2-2,TGTGCCAGCAGTTACAGCGGCAGCACGAACACCGGGGAGCTGTTTTTT,CASSYSGSTNTGELFF
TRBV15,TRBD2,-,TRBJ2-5,TGTGCCACCAGCAGAGATCCAGCGGGAGGGCAAGAGACCCAGTACTTC,CATSRDPAGGQETQYF
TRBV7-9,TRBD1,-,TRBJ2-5,TGTGCCAGCAGCCCCGGGACAGGGGCCCAAGAGACCCAGTACTTC,CASSPGTGAQETQYF
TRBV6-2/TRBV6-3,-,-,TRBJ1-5,TGTGCCAGCAGTTACGGGGGCGCAGGTCAGCCCCAGCATTTT,CASSYGGAGQPQHF
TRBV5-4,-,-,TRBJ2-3,TGTGCCAGCAGCTTAAAGCCGGGCACAGATACGCAGTATTTT,CASSLKPGTDTQYF
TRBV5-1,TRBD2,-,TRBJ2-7,TGCGCCAGCAGCTTGGAGCGGGGGTTCTCCTACGAGCAGTACTTC,CASSLERGFSYEQYF
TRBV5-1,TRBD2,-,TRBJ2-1,TGCGCCAGCAGGGAATGGACTAGCGGCCACAATGAGCAGTTCTTC,CASREWTSGHNEQFF
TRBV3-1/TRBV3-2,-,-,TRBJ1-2,TGTGCCAGCAGCCACCCAGGGTCTGGCTACACCTTC,CASSHPGSGYTF
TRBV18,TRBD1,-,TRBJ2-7,TGTGCCAGCTCGTCGGGACAGACCTACGAGCAGTACTTC,CASSSGQTYEQYF
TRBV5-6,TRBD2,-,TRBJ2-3,TGTGCCAGCAGCCCGGGGACTAGCGGGACAACAGATACGCAGTATTTT,CASSPGTSGTTDTQYF
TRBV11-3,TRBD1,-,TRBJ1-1,TGTGCCAGCACCCCTTTCGTGGCCAACCGGGACAGGGGGTATGAAGCTTTCTTT,CASTPFVANRDRGYEAFF
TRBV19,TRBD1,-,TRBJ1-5,TGTGCCAGTAGCCCGGGACAGGCAAATCAGCCCCAGCATTTT,CASSPGQANQPQHF
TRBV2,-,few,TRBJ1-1,TGTGCCAGCAGTGACTCTCCGGACACTGAAGCTTTCTTT,CASSDSPDTEAFF
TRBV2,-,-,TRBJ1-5,TGTGCCAGCAGTGAATCGGGTATATTGAGCAATCAGCCCCAGCATTTT,CASSESGILSNQPQHF
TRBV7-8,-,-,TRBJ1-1,TGTGCCAGCAGCTACGGACCGGGAAACACTGAAGCTTTCTTT,CASSYGPGNTEAFF
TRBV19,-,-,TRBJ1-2,TGTGCCAGTCAGGGTTTCTCCTATGGCTACACCTTC,CASQGFSYGYTF
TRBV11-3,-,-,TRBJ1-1,TGTGCCAGCAGCTTAGCCAGGGGAACTGAAGCTTTCTTT,CASSLARGTEAFF
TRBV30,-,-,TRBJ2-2,TGTGCCTGGAGTCGGAGAGCTGGCGGGGAGCTGTTTTTT,CAWSRRAGGELFF
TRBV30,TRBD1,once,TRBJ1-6,TGTGCCTGGAGCGGACAGGGGAATTCACCCCTCCACTTT,CAWSGQGNSPLHF
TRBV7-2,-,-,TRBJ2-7,TGTGCCAGCAGCTTAGGCCAGAGCGGCGCATACGAGCAGTACTTC,CASSLGQSGAYEQYF
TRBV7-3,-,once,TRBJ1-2,TGTGCCAGCAGCCCAGGACAGAACTATGGCTACACCTTC,CASSPGQNYGYTF
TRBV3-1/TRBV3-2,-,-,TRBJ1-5,TGTGCCAGCAGCCATCAGCGGGTCCAGCCCCAGCATTTT,CASSHQRVQPQHF
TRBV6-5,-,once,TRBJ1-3,TGTGCCAGCAGTTCGCTGGGCAGGGTGGCTGGAAACACCATATATTTT,CASSSLGRVAGNTIYF
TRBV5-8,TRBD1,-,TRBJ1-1,TGTGCCAGCAGCTCCAGGGGGTCCGATGAAGCTTTCTTT,CASSSRGSDEAFF
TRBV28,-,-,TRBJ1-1,TGTGCCAGCAGTACGACAGGCCACGGCAACACTGAAGCTTTCTTT,CASSTTGHGNTEAFF
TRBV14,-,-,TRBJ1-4,TGTGCCAGCAGCCAAACGACCGGGCCCCGAGGGGAAAAACTGTTTTTT,CASSQTTGPRGEKLFF
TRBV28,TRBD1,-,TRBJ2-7,TGTGCCAGCAGTTTAGGACAGGAGGCCGAGCAGTACTTC,CASSLGQEAEQYF
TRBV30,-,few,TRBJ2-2,TGTGCCTGGAAGGGGTTGGCCGGGGAGCTGTTTTTT,CAWKGLAGELFF
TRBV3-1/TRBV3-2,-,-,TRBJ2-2,TGTGCCAGCAGCCTTACCGGGGTCGGGTTTGGTAGCGGGGAGCTGTTTTTT,CASSLTGVGFGSGELFF
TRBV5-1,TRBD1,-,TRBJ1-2,TGCGCCAGCAGACGCGGGGACAGTTCCACTGCCTATGGCTACACCTTC,CASRRGDSSTAYGYTF
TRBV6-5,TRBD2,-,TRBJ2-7,TGTGCCAGCTCAAGCGGGAGAGGAAACGAGCAGTACTTC,CASSSGRGNEQYF
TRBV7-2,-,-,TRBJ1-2,TGTGCCAGCAGCCTCCGGACAGCTAACACCTATGGCTACACCTTC,CASSLRTANTYGYTF
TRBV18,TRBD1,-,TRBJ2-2,TGTGCCAGCTCACAATATACAGGGGGCTCAGCGAGCACCGGGGAGCTGTTTTTT,CASSQYTGGSASTGELFF
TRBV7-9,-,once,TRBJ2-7,TGTGCCAGCAGCTTAGTCGGCGGCCGCATTTCAAACTACGAGCAGTACTTC,CASSLVGGRISNYEQYF
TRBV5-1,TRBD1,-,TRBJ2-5,TGCGCCAGCAGCTCTGACAGGGTAGCGGAGACCCAGTACTTC,CASSSDRVAETQYF
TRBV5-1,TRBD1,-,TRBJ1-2,TGCGCCAGCAGCTACTTCAGGGGGCGCGACTATGGCTACACCTTC,CASSYFRGRDYGYTF
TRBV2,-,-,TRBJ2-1,TGTGCCAGCGGTTCTGGCGAGCAGTTCTTC,CASGSGEQFF
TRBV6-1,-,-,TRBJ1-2,TGTGCCAGCAGTGAACCGGCAGGGACTAAGAAGGGGTATGGCTACACCTTC,CASSEPAGTKKGYGYTF
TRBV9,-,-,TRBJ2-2,TGTGCCAGCAGCGTAGATGCGACAGTAATCACCGGGGAGCTGTTTTTT,CASSVDATVITGELFF
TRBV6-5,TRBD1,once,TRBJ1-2,TGTGCCAGTGGGGGGACAGGGGGTGTGATCTATGGCTACACCTTC,CASGGTGGVIYGYTF